The clone carrying this T cell receptor beta chain has more than one count but fewer than ten. Its target is not known. Donors were systemically healthy Caucasian individuals from Russia aged about 6 to 95 years. This CDR3 is 13 amino acids long. The germline V gene has CDR1 MDHEN and CDR2 SYDVKM. V dropped 6 bases and J dropped 7; count of bases not matched to a gene: 9. The data originate from a study of blood T cells in healthy people across ages. The study, taken as a whole, reports: Older age coincided with a roughly linear decline in TCR beta diversity per million T cells. For the donors, CMV status was unknown and possibly confounded expanded clonotype changes. The study found more naive CD4+ cells and higher diversity in long-lived than aged donors.

Alongside a J-beta primer mix, a sample-barcoded 5' primer served in a second PCR lasting 7 to 11 cycles. TCRdb redid the calling of the 5' RACE reads with MiXCR, one entry per CDR3 protein. The sample includes 1.5 million to 2 million distinct CDR3 sequences, 28% of them seen just once. This receptor was obtained from a woman in her 30s in good health. The rearrangement uses TRBV28 and TRBJ2-7; 7 positions agree with TRBD1. What was sequenced was blood. Written as DNA, the CDR3 is TGTGCCAGCAGCTCCGGACAGGAATGGGAGCAGTACTTC. Translated: CASSSGQEWEQYF.